These 8 T cell receptor beta chains originate from one sample sequenced in a study of blood T cell repertoires in COVID-19. Method: immunoSEQ multiplex PCR; TCRdb's copy keeps in-frame clones and lacks some. The sample holds about 170,000 clones, roughly 84% seen once. Sequenced input: peripheral blood. Receptors originate from a woman aged 80 or older with active or convalescent COVID-19.

The chain recombines TRBV5-1 with TRBJ1-5; D gene uncertain. Germline V gene sequence: CDR1 SGHRS, CDR2 YFSETQ. Trimming removed 0 bases from V and 4 bases from J, with 5 bases in between. The CDR3 has 13 residues. CDR3 amino acids: CASSLDGNQPQHF. The CDR3 DNA follows: TGCGCCAGCAGCTTGGACGGGAATCAGCCCCAGCATTTT. Together with reference TRBV5-1 and TRBJ1-5, the CDR3 gives the full variable domain: KAGVTQTPRYLIKTRGQQVTLSCSPISGHRSVSWYQQTPGQGLQFLFEYFSETQRNKGNFPGRFSGRQFSNSRSEMNVSTLELGDSALYLCASSLDGNQPQHFGDGTRLSIL.

The chain employs TRBV11-3 and TRBJ2-1; 13 bases are a match to TRBD2. CDR1 and CDR2 from the germline V gene are SGHNT and YENEEA. The CDR3 consists of 14 residues. V was pared by 5 bases and J by 6 bases, with 1 base of the junction left unmatched. The CDR3 sequence is CASSRTSGSNEQFF. CDR3 DNA sequence: TGTGCCAGCAGCCGGACTAGCGGGAGCAATGAGCAGTTCTTC. Using reference TRBV11-3 and TRBJ2-1 for the parts outside the CDR3, the full variable domain is EAGVVQSPRYKIIEKKQPVAFWCNPISGHNTLYWYLQNLGQGPELLIRYENEEAVDDSQLPKDRFSAERLKGVDSTLKIQPAELGDSAVYLCASSRTSGSNEQFFGPGTRLTVL.

The CDR3 protein is CASSQSFTGTSPYEQYF. DNA for the CDR3: TGCGCCAGCAGTCAATCTTTCACAGGTACATCTCCCTACGAGCAGTACTTC. This rearrangement joins TRBV23-1 to TRBJ2-7; the D gene is possibly TRBD1 (5 bases). TRBV23-1 is sorted into the ORF group, with uncertain function. The CDR3 consists of 17 residues. Trimming shortened V by 0 bases and J by 2 bases, and 17 bases separated the two germline ends.

V is TRBV25-1 and J is TRBJ1-1; D unresolved. This CDR3 has 12 residues. V lost 6 bases and J lost 6, with 11 bases in between. The germline V gene encodes CDR1 MGHDK and CDR2 SYGVNS. CDR3 residues: CASRSSVAEAFF. CDR3 nucleotide sequence: TGTGCCAGCAGATCCAGTGTTGCTGAAGCTTTCTTT. Full variable domain (outside the CDR3, taken from reference TRBV25-1 and TRBJ1-1): EADIYQTPRYLVIGTGKKITLECSQTMGHDKMYWYQQDPGMELHLIHYSYGVNSTEKGDLSSESTVSRIRTEHFPLTLESARPSHTSQYLCASRSSVAEAFFGQGTRLTVV.

The J gene is TRBJ2-3, the V gene TRBV2; tentatively, D is TRBD1 (5 bases). Looked up from germline, CDR1 is SNHLY and CDR2 is FYNNEI. Trimming removed 9 bases at V and 2 bases at J, with 12 bases between. CDR3 size: 13 residues. The CDR3 protein is CASDSVLTDTQYF. CDR3 nucleotides: TGTGCCAGTGACAGTGTCCTCACAGATACGCAGTATTTT.

This sequence joins TRBV28 and TRBJ1-3; D unclear. Germline V gives CDR1 MDHEN, CDR2 SYDVKM. The CDR3 length is 13 residues. The V end was cut by 3 bases, the J end by 2 bases, with 5 bases between. The DNA of the CDR3 is TGTGCCAGCAGTTTTTTTACTGGAAACACCATATATTTT. Protein sequence: CASSFFTGNTIYF.

A single count supports this clone. The genes are TRBV2 and TRBJ2-7; TRBD2 might be the D (6 bases). Germline V gene lookup returns CDR1 SNHLY and CDR2 FYNNEI. The CDR3 runs 14 residues. V gave up 4 bases and J gave up 4 bases, with 14 bases separating them. This CDR3 is CASSVGGRLYEQYF. In nucleotides, the CDR3 is TGTGCCAGCAGTGTTGGTGGGAGGCTATACGAGCAGTACTTC.

This chain links TRBV4-1 with TRBJ1-5; 7 positions match TRBD1. V lost 1 base and J lost 6; bases outside the gene matches: 15. CDR3 length: 18 amino acids. Germline CDR1 reads MGHRA; CDR2 reads YSYEKL. For the CDR3, the DNA is TGCGCCAGCAGCCAAGCCCCCACAGGGGCGGGGGGTCCTCAGCCCCAGCATTTT. Its translation: CASSQAPTGAGGPQPQHF.